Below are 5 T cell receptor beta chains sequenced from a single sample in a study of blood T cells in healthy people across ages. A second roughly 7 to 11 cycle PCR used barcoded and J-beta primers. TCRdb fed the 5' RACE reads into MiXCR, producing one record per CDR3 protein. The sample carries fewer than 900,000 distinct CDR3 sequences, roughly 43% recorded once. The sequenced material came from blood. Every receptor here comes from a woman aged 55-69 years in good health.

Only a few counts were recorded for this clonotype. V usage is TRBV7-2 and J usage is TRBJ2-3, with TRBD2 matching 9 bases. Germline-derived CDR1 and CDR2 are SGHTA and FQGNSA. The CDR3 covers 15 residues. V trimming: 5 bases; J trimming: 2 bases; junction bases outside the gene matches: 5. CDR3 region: CASSPSSGVTDTQYF. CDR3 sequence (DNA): TGTGCCAGCAGCCCGTCTAGCGGGGTCACAGATACGCAGTATTTT.

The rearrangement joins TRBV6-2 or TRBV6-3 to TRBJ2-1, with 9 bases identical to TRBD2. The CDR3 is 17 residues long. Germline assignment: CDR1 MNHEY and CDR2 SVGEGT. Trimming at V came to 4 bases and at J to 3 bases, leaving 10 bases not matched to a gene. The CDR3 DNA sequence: TGTGCCAGCAGTTCGCTTCCGGGACTAGCTCTCTACAATGAGCAGTTCTTC. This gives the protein CASSSLPGLALYNEQFF.

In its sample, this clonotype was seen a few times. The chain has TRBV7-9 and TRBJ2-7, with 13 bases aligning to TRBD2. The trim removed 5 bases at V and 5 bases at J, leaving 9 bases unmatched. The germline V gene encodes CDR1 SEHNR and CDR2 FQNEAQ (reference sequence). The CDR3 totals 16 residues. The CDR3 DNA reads TGTGCCAGCAGCCCCGCCGGACTAGCGGGAGTCAACGAGCAGTACTTC. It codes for CASSPAGLAGVNEQYF.

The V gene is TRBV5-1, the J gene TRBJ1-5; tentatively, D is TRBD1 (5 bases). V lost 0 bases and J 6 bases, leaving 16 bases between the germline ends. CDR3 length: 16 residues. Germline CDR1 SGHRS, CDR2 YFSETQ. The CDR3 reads CASSLDVRGAGQPQHF. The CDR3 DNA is TGCGCCAGCAGCTTGGATGTAAGAGGGGCGGGTCAGCCCCAGCATTTT. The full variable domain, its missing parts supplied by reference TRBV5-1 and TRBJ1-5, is KAGVTQTPRYLIKTRGQQVTLSCSPISGHRSVSWYQQTPGQGLQFLFEYFSETQRNKGNFPGRFSGRQFSNSRSEMNVSTLELGDSALYLCASSLDVRGAGQPQHFGDGTRLSIL.

This CDR3 is CASSDGSGPNYGYTF. CDR3 nucleotide sequence: TGTGCCAGCAGCGACGGGAGCGGGCCAAACTATGGCTACACCTTC. The chain links TRBV3-1 to TRBJ1-2; D remains unclear. Germline CDR1 and CDR2: LGHDT and YNNKEL (reference sequence). The CDR3 covers 15 residues. V lost 5 bases and J 2 bases, leaving 15 bases between the germline ends.